Listed here are 15 T cell receptor beta chains from one sample, sequenced in a study of blood T cell repertoires in COVID-19. Assay: immunoSEQ multiplex PCR; the TCRdb copy retains only in-frame clones and omits some. The sample consists of tens of thousands of clones, around 80% of them appearing once. The specimen sequenced was peripheral blood. These receptors came from a woman of 80 years or more with acute or convalescent COVID-19.

The J gene is TRBJ2-1, the V gene TRBV11-2, with D hard to call. The CDR3 is made up of 11 amino acids. Germline-derived CDR1 and CDR2 are SGHAT and FQNNGV. V was shortened by 7 bases and J by 7 bases, with 8 bases between the two germline ends. As DNA, the CDR3 is TGTGCCAGCACCGCCAGGAATGAGCAGTTCTTC. It yields the protein CASTARNEQFF.

V gene TRBV9 combines with J gene TRBJ2-1; D is unresolved. Deletions cut 0 bases from V and 10 bases from J, with 5 bases between. The germline V gene has CDR1 SGDLS and CDR2 YYNGEE. This CDR3 is built from 11 residues. The CDR3 DNA sequence: TGTGCCAGCAGCGTAGGGCGGGAGCAGTTCTTC. Its protein product is CASSVGREQFF.

V is TRBV4-1 and J is TRBJ1-2; no firm D call. Trimming left V 0 bases short and J 2 bases short, with 10 bases between. This CDR3 is built from 15 residues. Germline V lookup: CDR1 MGHRA, CDR2 YSYEKL. This CDR3 is CASSQDLAVNYGYTF. CDR3 bases: TGCGCCAGCAGCCAAGATTTGGCAGTCAACTATGGCTACACCTTC.

The chain carries TRBV19 and TRBJ1-4, with D possibly being TRBD1 (5 bases). V was clipped by 3 bases and J by 0 bases, with 11 bases between them. Germline V gene data show CDR1 as LNHDA and CDR2 as SQIVND (reference sequence). This CDR3 contains 16 residues. The CDR3 loop is CASSMKGVTTNEKLFF. CDR3 nucleotide sequence: TGTGCCAGTAGTATGAAAGGGGTGACAACTAATGAAAAACTGTTTTTT.

The rearrangement joins TRBV19 to TRBJ1-5; TRBD1 agrees at 8 bases. Per the germline V gene, CDR1 is LNHDA and CDR2 is SQIVND (reference sequence). Trimming at V came to 3 bases and at J to 7 bases, leaving 8 bases not matched to a gene. The CDR3 runs 15 residues. For the CDR3, the DNA is TGTGCCAGTAGTATGGAAGGACAGGGAGTGCAGCCCCAGCATTTT. It codes for CASSMEGQGVQPQHF.

The chain recombines TRBV5-8 with TRBJ2-5; TRBD1 matches 7 bases. The CDR3 consists of 18 residues. Trimming took 2 bases from V and 2 from J; bases not matched to a gene: 15. Per the germline V gene, CDR1 is SGHTS and CDR2 is YDEGEE. CDR3 DNA sequence: TGTGCCAGCAGCTTCCCTTGGGGACAGACCACTCGACAAGAGACCCAGTACTTC. Protein sequence: CASSFPWGQTTRQETQYF. The full variable domain, completed using reference TRBV5-8 and TRBJ2-5, is EAGVTQSPTHLIKTRGQQATLRCSPISGHTSVYWYQQALGLGLQFLLWYDEGEERNRGNFPPRFSGRQFPNYSSELNVNALELEDSALYLCASSFPWGQTTRQETQYFGPGTRLLVL.

The chain combines TRBV7-7 with TRBJ2-1, with a weak D call TRBD2 (5 bases). Trimming shortened V by 1 base and J by 5 bases, and 12 bases separated the two germline ends. This CDR3 is 15 amino acids long. From germline, CDR1 is SSHAT and CDR2 FNYEAQ (reference sequence). CDR3 residues: CASSLGPGSDNEQFF. CDR3 DNA: TGTGCCAGCAGCTTAGGACCGGGGAGCGACAATGAGCAGTTCTTC.

This rearrangement joins TRBV10-2 to TRBJ1-1; a possible D gene is TRBD1 (5 bases). CDR3 length equals 13 residues. V lost 3 bases and J lost 8, with 13 bases in between. The germline V gene encodes CDR1 WSHSY and CDR2 SAAADI. DNA for the CDR3: TGCGCCAGCAGTGACTCAGGGAATCTGGAAGCTTTCTTT. Protein sequence: CASSDSGNLEAFF.

The V call is TRBV7-9, the J call TRBJ1-4; D unresolved. From germline, CDR1 is SEHNR and CDR2 FQNEAQ (reference sequence). The CDR3 length is 13 residues. Trimming took off 5 bases at V and 7 bases at J, with 11 bases between the two ends. The CDR3 coding sequence is TGTGCCAGCAGCCCCCACGGGGTTGAAAAACTGTTTTTT. It yields the protein CASSPHGVEKLFF.

This chain joins TRBV2 and TRBJ2-7, with 7 bases lining up with TRBD2. V lost 8 bases, J lost 0 bases, and 10 bases stayed unmatched. The CDR3 has 15 amino acids. CDR1 and CDR2 (germline): SNHLY, FYNNEI. CDR3 protein: CASFSRGGSSYEQYF. In nucleotides, the CDR3 is TGTGCCAGCTTCTCCCGGGGCGGGAGCTCCTACGAGCAGTACTTC.

This CDR3 is CASSSGTGGLSFYEQYF. The DNA for the CDR3 is TGTGCCAGCAGCTCCGGGACAGGGGGGCTATCCTTCTACGAGCAGTACTTC. The chain couples TRBV5-4 to TRBJ2-7, with 11 bases fitting TRBD1. This CDR3 is built from 17 residues. J lost 3 bases, V lost 3 bases, and 11 bases had no gene match. Germline V lookup: CDR1 SGHNT, CDR2 YYREEE (reference sequence).

This chain connects TRBV5-1 to TRBJ1-2; a weak D match, TRBD1 (5 bases). From germline, CDR1 is SGHRS and CDR2 YFSETQ. V lost 0 bases and J 7 bases, leaving 13 bases between the germline ends. CDR3 length equals 14 residues. The DNA of the CDR3 is TGCGCCAGCAGCTTGGATTTCAGGGAAGGTGGCTACACCTTC. Amino acids: CASSLDFREGGYTF.

The chain recombines TRBV7-7 with TRBJ2-7; 7 bases map to TRBD1. After removal of 1 base from V and 1 base from J, the junction contained 4 bases not matched to a gene. The CDR3 extends over 15 amino acids. Germline lookup yields CDR1 SSHAT and CDR2 FNYEAQ (reference sequence). The CDR3 nucleotides are TGTGCCAGCAGCTTAGGGGCAGGGGGTTCCTACGAGCAGTACTTC. Protein product: CASSLGAGGSYEQYF.

The chain joins TRBV30 to TRBJ1-2; perhaps TRBD1 as D (5 bases). This CDR3 is 12 amino acids long. Germline V lookup: CDR1 GTSNPN, CDR2 SVGIG (reference sequence). V was clipped by 4 bases and J by 2 bases, with 8 bases between them. The DNA for the CDR3 is TGTGCCTGGATGGCAGGGAACTATGGCTACACCTTC. This encodes CAWMAGNYGYTF.

The V and J genes are TRBV29-1 and TRBJ2-3; D is uncertain. CDR1 SQVTM and CDR2 ANQGSEA come from the germline V gene. The CDR3 runs to 12 residues. The V end lost 6 bases, the J end lost 2 bases, and 9 bases lay between the germline ends. CDR3 DNA sequence: TGCAGCGTCGACAAGAACACAGATACGCAGTATTTT. Translation: CSVDKNTDTQYF.